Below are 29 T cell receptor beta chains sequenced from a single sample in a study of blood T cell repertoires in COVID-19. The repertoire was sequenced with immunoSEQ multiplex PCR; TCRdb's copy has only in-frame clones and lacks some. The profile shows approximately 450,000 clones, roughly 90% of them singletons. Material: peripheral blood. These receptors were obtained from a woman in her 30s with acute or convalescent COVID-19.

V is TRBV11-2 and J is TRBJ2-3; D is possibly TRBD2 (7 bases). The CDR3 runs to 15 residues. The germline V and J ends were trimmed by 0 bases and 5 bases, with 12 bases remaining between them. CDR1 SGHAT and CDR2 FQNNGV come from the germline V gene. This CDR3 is CASSLEGGRGDTQYF. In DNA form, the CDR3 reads TGTGCCAGCAGCTTAGAGGGGGGGCGGGGAGATACGCAGTATTTT.

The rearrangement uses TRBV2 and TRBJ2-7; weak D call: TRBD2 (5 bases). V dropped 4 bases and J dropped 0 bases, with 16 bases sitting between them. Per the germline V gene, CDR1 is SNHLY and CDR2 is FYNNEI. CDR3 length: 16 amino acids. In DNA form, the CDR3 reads TGTGCCAGCAGTGGGGGTGGCCTAGCCCTCTCCTACGAGCAGTACTTC. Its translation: CASSGGGLALSYEQYF.

In DNA form, the CDR3 reads TGTGCCAGCAGCCAAGTCATGTACACTGAAGCTTTCTTT. Encoded protein: CASSQVMYTEAFF. The chain couples TRBV3-1 (or the pseudogene TRBV3-2) to TRBJ1-1; D ambiguous. The CDR3 has 13 amino acids. The V end lost 1 base, the J end lost 3 bases, and 6 bases lay between the germline ends. CDR1 is LGHDT, CDR2 YNNKEL, per germline (reference sequence).

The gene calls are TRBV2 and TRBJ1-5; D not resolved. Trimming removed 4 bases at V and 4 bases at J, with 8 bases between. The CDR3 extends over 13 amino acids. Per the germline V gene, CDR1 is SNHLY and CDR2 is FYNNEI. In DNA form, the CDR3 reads TGTGCCAGCAGTGTGACGGAGAATCAGCCCCAGCATTTT. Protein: CASSVTENQPQHF.

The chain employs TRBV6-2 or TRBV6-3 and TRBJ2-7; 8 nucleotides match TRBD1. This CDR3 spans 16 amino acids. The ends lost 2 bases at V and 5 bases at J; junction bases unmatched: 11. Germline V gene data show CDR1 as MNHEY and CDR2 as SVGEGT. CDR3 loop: CASSYTLRTGMDEQYF. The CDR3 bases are TGTGCCAGCAGTTACACACTAAGGACAGGGATGGACGAGCAGTACTTC.

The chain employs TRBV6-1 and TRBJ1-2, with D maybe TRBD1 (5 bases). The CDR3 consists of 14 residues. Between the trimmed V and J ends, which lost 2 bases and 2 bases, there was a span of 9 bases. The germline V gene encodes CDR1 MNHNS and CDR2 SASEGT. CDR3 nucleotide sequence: TGTGCCAGCAGTGAAATTCAGGGAAACTATGGCTACACCTTC. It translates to CASSEIQGNYGYTF.

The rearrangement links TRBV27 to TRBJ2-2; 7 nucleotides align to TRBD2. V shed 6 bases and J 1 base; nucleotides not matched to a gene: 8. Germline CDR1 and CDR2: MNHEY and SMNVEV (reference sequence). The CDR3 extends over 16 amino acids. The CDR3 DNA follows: TGTGCCAGCAGCCCTCCGACTAGCCTGAACACCGGGGAGCTGTTTTTT. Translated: CASSPPTSLNTGELFF.

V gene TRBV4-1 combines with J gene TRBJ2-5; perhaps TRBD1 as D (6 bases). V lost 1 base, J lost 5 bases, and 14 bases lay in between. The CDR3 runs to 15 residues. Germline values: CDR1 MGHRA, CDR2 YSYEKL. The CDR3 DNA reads TGCGCCAGCAGCCAAGTGGCTGGGGGCGGGGAGACCCAGTACTTC. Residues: CASSQVAGGGETQYF.

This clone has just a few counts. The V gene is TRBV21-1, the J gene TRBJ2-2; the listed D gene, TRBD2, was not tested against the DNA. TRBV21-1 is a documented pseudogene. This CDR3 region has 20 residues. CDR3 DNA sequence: TGTGCCAGCAGCAAAGGACCCTTATTCGGCGGGGTGACGAACACCGGGGAGCTGTTTTTT. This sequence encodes CASSKGPLFGGVTNTGELFF.

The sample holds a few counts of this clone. The CDR3 bases are TGTGCCAGTACGCCCGGGTACCTGGGCTCTGGGGCCAACGTCCTGACTTTC. Translating it yields CASTPGYLGSGANVLTF. The chain joins TRBV19 to TRBJ2-6; D unclear. Germline values: CDR1 LNHDA, CDR2 SQIVND (reference sequence). This CDR3 is 17 amino acids long. Trimming cost V 7 bases and J 0 bases, with 16 bases left between them. The complete variable domain, with remaining parts taken from reference TRBV19 and TRBJ2-6, reads DGGITQSPKYLFRKEGQNVTLSCEQNLNHDAMYWYRQDPGQGLRLIYYSQIVNDFQKGDIAEGYSVSREKKESFPLTVTSAQKNPTAFYLCASTPGYLGSGANVLTFGAGSRLTVL.

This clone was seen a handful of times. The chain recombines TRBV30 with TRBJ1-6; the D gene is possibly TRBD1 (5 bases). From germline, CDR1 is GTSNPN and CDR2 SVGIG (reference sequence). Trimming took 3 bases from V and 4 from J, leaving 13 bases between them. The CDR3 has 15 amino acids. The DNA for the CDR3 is TGTGCCTGGAGGGCAATCGGGACTTATAATTCACCCCTCCACTTT. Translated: CAWRAIGTYNSPLHF.

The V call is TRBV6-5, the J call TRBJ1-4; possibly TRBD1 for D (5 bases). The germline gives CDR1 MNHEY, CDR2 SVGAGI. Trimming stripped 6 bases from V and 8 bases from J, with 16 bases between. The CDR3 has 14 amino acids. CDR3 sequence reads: CASSYAQGGEKLFF. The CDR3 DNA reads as TGTGCCAGCAGCTACGCCCAGGGTGGCGAAAAACTGTTTTTT.

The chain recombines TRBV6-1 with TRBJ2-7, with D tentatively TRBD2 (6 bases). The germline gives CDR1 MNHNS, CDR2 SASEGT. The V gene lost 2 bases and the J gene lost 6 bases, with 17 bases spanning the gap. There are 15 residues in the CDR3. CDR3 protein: CASSELRGLPGEQYF. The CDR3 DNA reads TGTGCCAGCAGTGAACTACGGGGACTTCCCGGCGAGCAGTACTTC.

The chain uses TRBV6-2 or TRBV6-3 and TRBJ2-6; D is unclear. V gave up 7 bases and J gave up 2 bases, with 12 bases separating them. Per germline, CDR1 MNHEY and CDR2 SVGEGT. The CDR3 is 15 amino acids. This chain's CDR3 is CASNPTLTGANVLTF. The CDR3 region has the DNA TGTGCCAGCAACCCCACATTGACTGGGGCCAACGTCCTGACTTTC.

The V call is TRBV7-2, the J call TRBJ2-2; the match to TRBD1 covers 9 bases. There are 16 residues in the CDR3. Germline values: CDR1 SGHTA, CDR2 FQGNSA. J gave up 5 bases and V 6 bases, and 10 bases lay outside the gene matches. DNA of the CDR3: TGTGCCAGCAGACCGTCCGGGACAGGGAGGACCGGGGAGCTGTTTTTT. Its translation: CASRPSGTGRTGELFF.

The CDR3 is CAWSGSGGGTDTQYF. For the CDR3, the DNA is TGTGCCTGGAGCGGAAGCGGGGGGGGCACAGATACGCAGTATTTT. The chain recombines TRBV30 with TRBJ2-3; 10 bases align to TRBD2. Germline CDR1 and CDR2: GTSNPN and SVGIG (reference sequence). The V and J ends lost 3 bases and 1 base, in that order; junction bases with no gene match: 4. The CDR3 loop spans 15 amino acids. The variable domain in full, with the rest retrieved from reference TRBV30 and TRBJ2-3, is SQTIHQWPATLVQPVGSPLSLECTVEGTSNPNLYWYRQAAGRGLQLLFYSVGIGQISSEVPQNLSASRPQDRQFILSSKKLLLSDSGFYLCAWSGSGGGTDTQYFGPGTRLTVL.

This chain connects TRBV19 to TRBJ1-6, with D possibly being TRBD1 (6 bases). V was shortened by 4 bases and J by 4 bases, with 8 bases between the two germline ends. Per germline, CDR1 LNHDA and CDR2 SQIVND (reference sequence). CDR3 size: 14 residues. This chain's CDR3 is CASSTGVYNSPLHF. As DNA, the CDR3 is TGTGCCAGTAGTACAGGGGTGTATAATTCACCCCTCCACTTT.

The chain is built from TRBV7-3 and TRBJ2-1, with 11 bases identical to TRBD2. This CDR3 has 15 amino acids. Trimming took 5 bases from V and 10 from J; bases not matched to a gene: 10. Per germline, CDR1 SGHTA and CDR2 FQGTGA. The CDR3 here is CASSPRRASGGEQFF. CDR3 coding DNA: TGTGCCAGCAGCCCCCGTCGGGCTAGCGGGGGGGAGCAGTTCTTC.

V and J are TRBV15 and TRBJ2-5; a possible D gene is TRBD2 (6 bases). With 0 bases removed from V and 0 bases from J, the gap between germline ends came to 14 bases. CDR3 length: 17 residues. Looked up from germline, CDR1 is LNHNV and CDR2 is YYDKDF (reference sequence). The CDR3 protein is CATSREQWTNYQETQYF. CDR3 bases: TGTGCCACCAGCAGAGAGCAGTGGACTAACTACCAAGAGACCCAGTACTTC.

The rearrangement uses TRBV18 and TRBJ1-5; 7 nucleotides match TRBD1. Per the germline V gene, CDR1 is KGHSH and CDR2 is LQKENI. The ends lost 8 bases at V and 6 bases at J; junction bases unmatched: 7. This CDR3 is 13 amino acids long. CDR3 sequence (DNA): TGTGCCAGCGACAGGGTCATGGGTCAGCCCCAGCATTTT. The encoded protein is CASDRVMGQPQHF.

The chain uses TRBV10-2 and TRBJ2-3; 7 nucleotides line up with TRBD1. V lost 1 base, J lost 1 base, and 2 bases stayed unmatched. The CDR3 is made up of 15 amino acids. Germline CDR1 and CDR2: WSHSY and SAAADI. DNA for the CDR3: TGCGCCAGCAGTGAGTTAGGGGGCGGCACAGATACGCAGTATTTT. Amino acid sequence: CASSELGGGTDTQYF.

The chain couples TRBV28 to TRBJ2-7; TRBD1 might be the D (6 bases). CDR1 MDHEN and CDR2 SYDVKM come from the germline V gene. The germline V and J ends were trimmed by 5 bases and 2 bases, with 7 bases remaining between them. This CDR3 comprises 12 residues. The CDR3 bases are TGTGCCAGCAGTCGACAGGCCTACGAGCAGTACTTC. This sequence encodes CASSRQAYEQYF.

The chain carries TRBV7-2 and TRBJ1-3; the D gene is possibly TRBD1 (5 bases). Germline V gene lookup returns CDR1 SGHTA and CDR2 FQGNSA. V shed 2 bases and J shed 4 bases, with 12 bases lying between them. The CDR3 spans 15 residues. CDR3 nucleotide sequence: TGTGCCAGCAGCTTACACGGGGACTCCGGAAACACCATATATTTT. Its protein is CASSLHGDSGNTIYF. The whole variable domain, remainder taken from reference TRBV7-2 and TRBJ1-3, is GAGVSQSPSNKVTEKGKDVELRCDPISGHTALYWYRQSLGQGLEFLIYFQGNSAPDKSGLPSDRFSAERTGGSVSTLTIQRTQQEDSAVYLCASSLHGDSGNTIYFGEGSWLTVV.

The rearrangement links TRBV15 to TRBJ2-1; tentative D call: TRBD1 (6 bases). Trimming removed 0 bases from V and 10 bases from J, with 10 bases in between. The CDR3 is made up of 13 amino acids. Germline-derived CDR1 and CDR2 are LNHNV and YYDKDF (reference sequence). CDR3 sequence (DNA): TGTGCCACCAGCAGAGAACCGAGGGGGGAGCAGTTCTTC. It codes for CATSREPRGEQFF. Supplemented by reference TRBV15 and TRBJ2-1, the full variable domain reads DAMVIQNPRYQVTQFGKPVTLSCSQTLNHNVMYWYQQKSSQAPKLLFHYYDKDFNNEADTPDNFQSRRPNTSFCFLDIRSPGLGDTAMYLCATSREPRGEQFFGPGTRLTVL.

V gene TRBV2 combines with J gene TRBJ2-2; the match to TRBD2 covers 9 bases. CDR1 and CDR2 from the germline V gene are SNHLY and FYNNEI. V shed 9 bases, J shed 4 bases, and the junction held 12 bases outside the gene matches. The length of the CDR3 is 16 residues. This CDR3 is CASTLGGGAVTGELFF. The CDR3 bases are TGTGCCAGTACCCTTGGCGGGGGGGCGGTCACCGGGGAGCTGTTTTTT.

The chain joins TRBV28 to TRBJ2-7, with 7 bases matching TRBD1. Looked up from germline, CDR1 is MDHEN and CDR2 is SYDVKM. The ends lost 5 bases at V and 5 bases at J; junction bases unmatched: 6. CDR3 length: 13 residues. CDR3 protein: CASSIGQVHEQYF. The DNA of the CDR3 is TGTGCCAGCAGTATCGGACAGGTCCACGAGCAGTACTTC.

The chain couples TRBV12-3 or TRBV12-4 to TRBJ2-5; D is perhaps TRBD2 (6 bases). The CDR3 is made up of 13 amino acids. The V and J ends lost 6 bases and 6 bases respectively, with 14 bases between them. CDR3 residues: CASRPPGGQTQYF. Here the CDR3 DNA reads TGTGCCAGCAGACCGCCCGGGGGACAGACCCAGTACTTC.

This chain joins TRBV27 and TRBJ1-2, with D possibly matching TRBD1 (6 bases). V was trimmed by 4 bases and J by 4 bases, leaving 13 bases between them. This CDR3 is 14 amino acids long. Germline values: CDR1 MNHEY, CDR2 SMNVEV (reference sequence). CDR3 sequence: CASSSLTGTYGYTF. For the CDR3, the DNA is TGTGCCAGCAGTTCCCTCACAGGGACCTATGGCTACACCTTC.

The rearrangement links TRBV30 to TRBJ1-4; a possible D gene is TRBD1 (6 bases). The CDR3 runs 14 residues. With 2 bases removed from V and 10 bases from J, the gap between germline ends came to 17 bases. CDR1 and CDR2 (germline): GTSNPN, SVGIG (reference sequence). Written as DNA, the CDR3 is TGTGCCTGGAGTCGACAGGCCCAGTCCGGAAAACTGTTTTTT. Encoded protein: CAWSRQAQSGKLFF.